This TCR beta chain was obtained from a study of T-cell reconstitution after alpha-beta-depleted transplantation in children. Whole-study findings and limits: Recipient T cells and thymic progenitors that survived were the source of the high TCRbeta diversity seen at day 60 in some patients. Expanded graft clones, several hundred of them, were reportedly the source of alpha-beta T cells about two months after transplant. One year post-transplant, T-cell counts and diversity were largely derived from T cells produced anew.

Unique molecular identifiers tagged the TCRbeta library. MiXCR, applied by TCRdb to the PCR reads, yields one record per CDR3 protein. The sample lists a few hundred thousand distinct CDR3 sequences, roughly 10% seen once, with around 24% in the top ten. This clonotype was counted ten times or more. The antigen is undetermined. Germline V gives CDR1 SGHTA, CDR2 FQGTGA. The V and J ends lost 6 bases and 9 bases respectively, with 16 bases between them. This CDR3 has 13 residues. The sample in question was peripheral blood, obtained 180 days after TCRalphabeta/CD19-depleted stem cell transplant. The TCR comes from a male patient aged 2-15 years who had a stem cell transplant for chronic granulomatous disease, so the T cells may come from the graft donor. The chain carries TRBV7-3 and TRBJ2-3; D is perhaps TRBD2 (5 bases). The CDR3 DNA reads TGTGCCAGCAGGCCTAGCAATGAGGAGACGCAGTATTTT. This translates into CASRPSNEETQYF.